Sequencing of this T cell receptor beta chain was carried out in a study of T cell repertoires in cytomegalovirus infection (dated by TCRdb to the late 2010s). Background for the entire study: Peptide stimulations targeted recently identified HLA-C-restricted CMV epitopes, whose presentation resists viral immunomodulation, together with well-studied HLA-B-restricted epitopes. The HLA type of each donor mattered for the analysis, because public TCR beta signatures pointed to carriage of CMV infection along with the matching HLA type. The paper as a whole reports these results and caveats: Carriers of CMV infection plus the relevant HLA type were discriminated by the cumulative frequency of public TCR beta family members in the study cohort and in an independent approximately 350-donor cohort. In the ex vivo response, HLA-C-restricted CMV-specific TCR beta clonotypes were dominant, and in two of eight donors the single most frequent clonotype came from this HLA-C-restricted group.

CDR3 length: 14 amino acids, cysteine to phenylalanine. The CDR3 DNA has 42 bases and is translated from base 1. Relative to germline, V is missing 3 bases and J is missing 8 bases, with 5 bases of the junction outside any gene match. TCRdb names Illumina HiSeq 1500 as the instrument used. The public reads were reprocessed in TCRdb via fastp at Q25 and MiXCR, keeping in-frame beta chains. Entries are consolidated by CDR3 protein sequence, retaining the most common genes and DNA. The sample profile shows 150,000 or so distinct CDR3 sequences; about 20% of them were found once. Together, the top ten hold more than 25% of the sample. The treatment or condition label here, explained by the study, means: in vitro stimulation with specific CMV peptide epitopes to enrich CMV-specific T cells. This clonotype has a handful of counts. It has no known antigen specificity. The input lacks base qualities; no much larger clone sits a single base away.

The sequence derives from a human donor in good health (CMV status not recorded). Some clones in this sample may be carry-over from other donors' samples. This chain is built from TRBV12-3 or TRBV12-4 and TRBJ2-1; the junction holds 9 bases that match TRBD1. The sample here was CD8+ T cells from cultured PBMCs, taken from culture after CMV antigen stimulation. The DNA sequence is given as TGTGCCAGCAGTTTGCCGGGACAGGGACATGAGCAGTTCTTC. This gives the protein CASSLPGQGHEQFF.